This T cell receptor (beta chain) emerged from a study of graft-versus-host responses after intestinal transplantation. Whole-study results and caveats: Researchers found GvH clones in recipient marrow, and some showed up first in ileum or blood.

TCRdb's copy holds only in-frame clones and misses some; the assay was immunoSEQ multiplex PCR. The data show approximately 90,000 clones, just over 90% seen once. A word on this clone: The antigen remains undetermined.

This CDR3 spans 16 amino acids. Germline V gene lookup returns CDR1 SGHDT and CDR2 YYEEEE. With 4 bases removed from V and 4 bases from J, the gap between germline ends came to 18 bases. The chain is built from TRBV5-6 and TRBJ1-5; the D gene is possibly TRBD1 (6 bases). This sample comprised unstimulated CD8+ T cells sorted from spleen or lymph node cells, obtained before intestinal transplant. The receptor was isolated from a human donor who received an intestinal transplant. The CDR3 reads CASSIGQFGPNQPQHF. The DNA of the CDR3 is TGTGCCAGCAGCATTGGACAGTTTGGCCCTAATCAGCCCCAGCATTTT.